The next 26 T cell receptor beta chains were all read from a single sample in a study of follicular helper T cells after annual influenza vaccination. Time point defined: 2015-2016 season, pre-vaccination. Libraries were prepared by immunoSEQ multiplex PCR; TCRdb keeps only in-frame clonotypes and omits some of them. The sample consists of 9,500 to 15,000 clones, nearly 80% of them appearing once. The starting material was CXCR5+ CD38- circulating T follicular helper cells from blood, obtained on the day of influenza vaccination. Indicated subset: circulating Tfh, non-naive CD4+CXCR5+PD-1+ (ICOS+CD38+ or ICOS-CD38-). These receptors originate from an adult who received the influenza vaccine.

The V call is TRBV2, the J call TRBJ2-3; D uncertain. Germline values: CDR1 SNHLY, CDR2 FYNNEI. CDR3 length equals 14 residues. Trimming took 1 base from V and 0 from J, leaving 5 bases between them. The CDR3 DNA reads TGTGCCAGCAGTGAAGACTTAAGCACAGATACGCAGTATTTT. Its translation: CASSEDLSTDTQYF. Together with reference TRBV2 and TRBJ2-3, the CDR3 gives the full variable domain: EPEVTQTPSHQVTQMGQEVILRCVPISNHLYFYWYRQILGQKVEFLVSFYNNEISEKSEIFDDQFSVERPDGSNFTLKIRSTKLEDSAMYFCASSEDLSTDTQYFGPGTRLTVL.

The chain uses TRBV5-3 and TRBJ2-5, with TRBD1 as a possible D gene (5 bases). TRBV5-3 is an ORF for which the function is uncertain. The ends were cut back, 2 bases at V and 9 bases at J, with 23 bases in the middle. CDR3 length: 16 residues. The CDR3 here is CARSFLSTTREGAQYF. CDR3 nucleotides: TGTGCCAGAAGCTTCTTAAGTACTACCAGGGAAGGGGCCCAGTACTTC.

The rearrangement uses TRBV6-6 and TRBJ2-5; D unclear. The CDR3 totals 11 residues. Germline V gene lookup returns CDR1 MNHNY and CDR2 SVGAGI (reference sequence). The V end was cut by 5 bases, the J end by 2 bases, with 3 bases between. The CDR3 DNA follows: TGTGCCAGCAGTATACAAGAGACCCAGTACTTC. It yields the protein CASSIQETQYF.

The genes are TRBV29-1 and TRBJ1-2, with D tentatively TRBD1 (5 bases). The germline CDR1 and CDR2 sequences are SQVTM and ANQGSEA. The CDR3 sequence is 13 residues long. Trimming stripped 5 bases from V and 4 bases from J, with 14 bases between. The CDR3 protein is CSVWRRDFYGYTF. The CDR3 DNA follows: TGCAGCGTTTGGAGGCGGGACTTCTATGGCTACACCTTC.

This clone appeared a few times. The rearrangement links TRBV5-1 to TRBJ2-5; 7 bases are shared with TRBD1. CDR3 size: 14 residues. V lost 6 bases, J lost 5 bases, and 10 bases stayed unmatched. CDR1 SGHRS and CDR2 YFSETQ come from the germline V gene. The CDR3 here is CASMTGSGYETQYF. Written as DNA, the CDR3 is TGCGCCAGCATGACAGGGTCAGGGTATGAGACCCAGTACTTC.

This chain connects TRBV18 to TRBJ2-1; 12 positions match TRBD1. From germline, CDR1 is KGHSH and CDR2 LQKENI. The V segment lost 6 bases and the J segment 8 bases; nucleotides outside the gene matches: 8. There are 15 residues in the CDR3. This CDR3 reads CASSGTGTGGDEQFF. The CDR3 bases are TGTGCCAGCTCCGGAACCGGGACAGGGGGCGATGAGCAGTTCTTC.

This clone was recorded a few times. V usage is TRBV19 and J usage is TRBJ1-5, with D perhaps matching TRBD1 (5 bases). Between the trimmed V and J ends, which lost 4 bases and 3 bases, there was a span of 10 bases. Germline V gene sequence: CDR1 LNHDA, CDR2 SQIVND (reference sequence). The CDR3 totals 14 residues. The CDR3 sequence is CASSRVGDNQPQHF. DNA for the CDR3: TGTGCCAGTAGTAGGGTAGGGGACAATCAGCCCCAGCATTTT.

The CDR3 nucleotides read TGTGCCAGCAGCTTGGACTTTAGACCCAGCGACATTCAGTACTTC. This sequence encodes CASSLDFRPSDIQYF. The chain has TRBV7-2 and TRBJ2-4; D may be TRBD2 (5 bases). The CDR3 runs 15 residues. V lost 3 bases and J 8 bases, leaving 17 bases between the germline ends. Germline loops: CDR1 SGHTA, CDR2 FQGNSA.

In this sample, this clone turned up once. This sequence joins TRBV2 and TRBJ1-1; D is unresolved. The germline V and J ends were trimmed by 8 bases and 0 bases, with 4 bases remaining between them. Germline V gene lookup returns CDR1 SNHLY and CDR2 FYNNEI. This CDR3 has 11 residues. The CDR3 DNA reads as TGTGCCAGCTTGTTGAACACTGAAGCTTTCTTT. This encodes CASLLNTEAFF.

The chain is built from TRBV7-2 and TRBJ2-2; D is possibly TRBD2 (6 bases). Germline CDR1 is SGHTA and CDR2 is FQGNSA. V lost 1 base and J lost 6, with 12 bases in between. CDR3 length equals 15 residues. In DNA, the CDR3 is TGTGCCAGCAGCTTAGTTGAACTAGCATCCGGGGAGCTGTTTTTT. Translation: CASSLVELASGELFF.

The V gene is TRBV30, the J gene TRBJ1-3, with D perhaps matching TRBD1 (5 bases). The V gene's germline CDR1 is GTSNPN and CDR2 SVGIG (reference sequence). Trimming removed 7 bases from V and 0 bases from J, with 10 bases in between. CDR3 length: 13 residues. The CDR3 nucleotides read TGTGCCTTACGACAGTTCTCTGGAAACACCATATATTTT. Protein: CALRQFSGNTIYF.

This chain links TRBV7-8 with TRBJ1-3; D not resolved. The CDR3 sequence is 13 residues long. Trimming took 8 bases from V and 0 from J, leaving 8 bases between them. The germline V gene has CDR1 SGHVS and CDR2 FQNEAQ. The CDR3 coding sequence is TGTGCCAGCGGAACACGCTCTGGAAACACCATATATTTT. Translation gives CASGTRSGNTIYF.

The chain combines TRBV7-2 with TRBJ1-4, with D tentatively TRBD1 (5 bases). Germline V gene sequence: CDR1 SGHTA, CDR2 FQGNSA. The CDR3 sequence is 14 residues long. V shed 5 bases and J shed 7 bases, with 14 bases lying between them. This CDR3 reads CASSPGTGGEKLFF. The CDR3 DNA is TGTGCCAGCAGCCCCGGGACGGGCGGTGAAAAACTGTTTTTT.

V and J are TRBV7-2 and TRBJ1-3; the D is unclear. V was pared by 4 bases and J by 0 bases, with 10 bases between. Per germline, CDR1 SGHTA and CDR2 FQGNSA. The CDR3 extends over 15 amino acids. DNA for the CDR3: TGTGCCAGCAGCTACCAATTGAACTCTGGAAACACCATATATTTT. Translating it yields CASSYQLNSGNTIYF.

This clone showed up just once. This chain links TRBV7-8 with TRBJ2-4; 7 positions match TRBD1. The V gene end was trimmed by 4 bases and the J gene end by 0 bases; junction bases not matched to a gene: 12. The germline V gene encodes CDR1 SGHVS and CDR2 FQNEAQ. This CDR3 contains 18 residues. The CDR3 loop is CASSSKMRDRLAKNIQYF. For the CDR3, the DNA is TGTGCCAGCAGCTCAAAGATGAGGGACAGACTAGCCAAAAACATTCAGTACTTC.

The gene calls are TRBV29-1 and TRBJ1-2; 9 bases map to TRBD1. This CDR3 has 14 residues. The V gene's germline CDR1 is SQVTM and CDR2 ANQGSEA. Unmatched junction bases numbered 15, after V lost 7 bases and J lost 9 bases. The CDR3 region is CSGGTGSSSGSYTF. The CDR3 DNA reads as TGCAGCGGGGGGACAGGGTCTTCTTCCGGAAGCTACACCTTC.

The chain uses TRBV2 and TRBJ2-2, with D unresolved. Germline-derived CDR1 and CDR2 are SNHLY and FYNNEI. Deletions cut 6 bases from V and 0 bases from J, with 8 bases between. CDR3 length: 14 residues. This CDR3 reads CASRADTNTGELFF. CDR3 nucleotide sequence: TGTGCCAGCAGGGCAGATACGAACACCGGGGAGCTGTTTTTT.

This chain links TRBV29-1 with TRBJ2-5; weak D call: TRBD2 (6 bases). Trimming stripped 5 bases from V and 1 base from J, with 8 bases between. From germline, CDR1 is SQVTM and CDR2 ANQGSEA. CDR3 size: 12 residues. The CDR3 nucleotides read TGCAGCGTTTCGACTAGCCAAGAGACCCAGTACTTC. This codes for CSVSTSQETQYF.

The genes are TRBV19 and TRBJ2-7; 11 nucleotides align to TRBD2. The CDR3 has 17 amino acids. With V trimmed by 1 base and J by 2 bases, 7 bases remained unmatched. From germline, CDR1 is LNHDA and CDR2 SQIVND (reference sequence). In nucleotides, the CDR3 is TGTGCCAGTAGTATAGGTCTCATACTAGCGGGGGCCTACGAGCAGTACTTC. Translating it yields CASSIGLILAGAYEQYF.

This chain uses TRBV2 with TRBJ2-7; maybe TRBD2 (6 bases). V lost 9 bases and J lost 0, with 15 bases in between. CDR1 and CDR2 (germline): SNHLY, FYNNEI. CDR3 length: 14 amino acids. As DNA, the CDR3 is TGTGCCAGTAAGATGGGGAGGAGCTCCTACGAGCAGTACTTC. Residues: CASKMGRSSYEQYF.

This clone was observed a few times. This rearrangement joins TRBV18 to TRBJ1-5, with D unclear. CDR3 length equals 13 residues. Trimming took off 1 base at V and 5 bases at J, with 6 bases between the two ends. Germline values: CDR1 KGHSH, CDR2 LQKENI. Here the CDR3 reads CASSPQNDQPQHF. For the CDR3, the DNA is TGTGCCAGCTCACCACAGAACGATCAGCCCCAGCATTTT.

V gene TRBV5-5 combines with J gene TRBJ1-4, with D unclear. V lost 0 bases and J lost 1, with 4 bases in between. CDR3 size: 14 residues. CDR1 and CDR2 from the germline V gene are SGHKS and YYEKEE (reference sequence). CDR3 protein: CASSLVGTNEKLFF. The CDR3 bases are TGTGCCAGCAGCTTGGTCGGAACTAATGAAAAACTGTTTTTT.

V and J are TRBV7-2 and TRBJ1-5; TRBD1 is a possible D gene (6 bases). CDR1 SGHTA and CDR2 FQGNSA come from the germline V gene. Trimming cost V 5 bases and J 1 base, with 15 bases left between them. This CDR3 spans 16 amino acids. CDR3 protein: CASSPGGGASNQPQHF. CDR3 nucleotides: TGTGCCAGCAGCCCTGGGGGGGGCGCGAGCAATCAGCCCCAGCATTTT.

The V and J genes are TRBV14 and TRBJ2-5; D remains ambiguous. Germline CDR1 and CDR2: SGHDN and FVKESK. The CDR3 sequence is 12 residues long. V lost 2 bases and J lost 5, with 6 bases in between. For the CDR3, the DNA is TGTGCCAGCAGCCAATGGTATGAGACCCAGTACTTC. Translating it yields CASSQWYETQYF.

The chain has TRBV10-1 and TRBJ2-2; a weak D match, TRBD2 (6 bases). Germline values: CDR1 WNHNN, CDR2 SYGVQD (reference sequence). V was pared by 4 bases and J by 8 bases, with 17 bases between. CDR3 length: 15 amino acids. The CDR3 DNA is TGCGCCAGCAGTGTGGACTACCCGGGGGAAGGGGAGCTGTTTTTT. Residues: CASSVDYPGEGELFF.

The V gene is TRBV7-8, the J gene TRBJ2-1; 8 bases are shared with TRBD2. Trimming removed 5 bases from V and 7 bases from J; junction bases left unmatched: 7. Germline CDR1 reads SGHVS; CDR2 reads FQNEAQ. The CDR3 has 14 residues. The CDR3 here is CASSVPGLGNEQFF. The CDR3 DNA follows: TGTGCCAGCAGCGTACCGGGACTAGGGAATGAGCAGTTCTTC.